These T cell receptor beta chains were read from a single sample in a study of OX40 agonist ivuxolimab in advanced cancers. Profiled with immunoSEQ multiplex PCR; TCRdb holds only in-frame clones, not every one. The table includes about 45,000 clones, 70% to 90% detected once. The input for sequencing was CD4+ or CD8+ T cells sorted from blood, taken in a trial of the OX40 agonist ivuxolimab. The source is an adult with an advanced solid tumor such as melanoma, head and neck, liver or kidney cancer. Both conserved end residues are part of each CDR3. Fields, in order: J gene, V gene, clone size, D gene, CDR3 protein, CDR3 DNA. The D gene is left open where the match is weak. Clone size appears in some rows only: once, few, many, or a class for an expanded clone.

j_call: TRBJ2-5
v_call: TRBV2
clone_size: .
d_call: TRBD2
cdr3_aa: CASGSGGAKETQYF
cdr3_nt: TGTGCCAGCGGCTCGGGAGGAGCCAAAGAGACCCAGTACTTC

j_call: TRBJ1-5
v_call: TRBV6-4
clone_size: .
d_call: .
cdr3_aa: CASSTDSNQPQHF
cdr3_nt: TGTGCCAGCAGTACAGATAGCAATCAGCCCCAGCATTTT

j_call: TRBJ1-3
v_call: TRBV9
clone_size: .
d_call: TRBD1
cdr3_aa: CASSNYRGANTIYF
cdr3_nt: TGTGCCAGCAGCAACTACAGGGGAGCAAACACCATATATTTT

j_call: TRBJ2-5
v_call: TRBV6-6
clone_size: .
d_call: .
cdr3_aa: CASSYSPPGDETQYF
cdr3_nt: TGTGCCAGCAGTTATTCTCCCCCGGGGGACGAGACCCAGTACTTC

j_call: TRBJ2-5
v_call: TRBV18
clone_size: .
d_call: .
cdr3_aa: CASSLSLEKETQYF
cdr3_nt: TGTGCCAGCTCACTTTCACTAGAGAAAGAGACCCAGTACTTC

j_call: TRBJ2-5
v_call: TRBV28
clone_size: .
d_call: .
cdr3_aa: CASEQQETHYF
cdr3_nt: TGTGCCAGCGAACAGCAAGAGACCCATTACTTC

j_call: TRBJ1-5
v_call: TRBV27
clone_size: .
d_call: .
cdr3_aa: CASRREINQPQHF
cdr3_nt: TGTGCCAGCAGGAGGGAAATCAATCAGCCCCAGCATTTT

j_call: TRBJ2-3
v_call: TRBV5-1
clone_size: once
d_call: .
cdr3_aa: CASSLGYSSSTDTQYF
cdr3_nt: TGCGCCAGCAGCTTGGGGTATTCCTCTAGCACAGATACGCAGTATTTT

j_call: TRBJ1-1
v_call: TRBV5-1
clone_size: .
d_call: .
cdr3_aa: CASSFSRNTEAFF
cdr3_nt: TGCGCCAGCAGCTTCAGCAGAAACACTGAAGCTTTCTTT

j_call: TRBJ2-1
v_call: TRBV18
clone_size: .
d_call: .
cdr3_aa: CASSPHRVAGNNEQFF
cdr3_nt: TGTGCCAGCTCACCACACAGGGTAGCCGGGAACAATGAGCAGTTCTTC

j_call: TRBJ2-3
v_call: TRBV27
clone_size: once
d_call: TRBD2
cdr3_aa: CASSLRRLAVSTDTQYF
cdr3_nt: TGTGCCAGCAGTTTAAGGCGACTAGCAGTTAGCACAGATACGCAGTATTTT

j_call: TRBJ2-1
v_call: TRBV2
clone_size: .
d_call: .
cdr3_aa: CASSVDGGGEQFF
cdr3_nt: TGTGCCAGCAGTGTGGACGGTGGCGGTGAGCAGTTCTTC

j_call: TRBJ2-3
v_call: TRBV15
clone_size: once
d_call: TRBD2
cdr3_aa: CATSTDPTSRTDTQYF
cdr3_nt: TGTGCCACCAGCACTGATCCGACTAGCAGGACAGATACGCAGTATTTT

j_call: TRBJ1-4
v_call: TRBV5-1
clone_size: .
d_call: TRBD1
cdr3_aa: CASSPGQEGEKLFF
cdr3_nt: TGCGCCAGCAGCCCGGGACAGGAGGGGGAAAAACTGTTTTTT

j_call: TRBJ2-7
v_call: TRBV23-1
clone_size: .
d_call: TRBD2
cdr3_aa: CASRGGRGYEQYF
cdr3_nt: TGCGCCAGCAGGGGGGGGAGAGGGTACGAGCAGTACTTC

j_call: TRBJ2-3
v_call: TRBV7-2
clone_size: once
d_call: TRBD1
cdr3_aa: CATEGATQYF
cdr3_nt: TGTGCCACCGAGGGGGCAACGCAGTATTTT

j_call: TRBJ2-5
v_call: TRBV21-1
clone_size: .
d_call: .
cdr3_aa: CASSKEESNNPKETQYF
cdr3_nt: TGTGCCAGCAGCAAAGAAGAATCGAACAACCCCAAAGAGACCCAGTACTTC

j_call: TRBJ1-5
v_call: TRBV30
clone_size: .
d_call: .
cdr3_aa: CAFNWGQPNQPQHF
cdr3_nt: TGTGCCTTTAACTGGGGACAACCCAATCAGCCCCAGCATTTT

j_call: TRBJ2-7
v_call: TRBV15
clone_size: .
d_call: .
cdr3_aa: CATSRDHSGLTYEQYF
cdr3_nt: TGTGCCACCAGCAGAGATCATTCCGGACTTACCTACGAGCAGTACTTC

j_call: TRBJ2-5
v_call: TRBV5-8
clone_size: .
d_call: .
cdr3_aa: CASAGETQYF
cdr3_nt: TGTGCCAGCGCAGGGGAGACCCAGTACTTC

j_call: TRBJ2-7
v_call: TRBV6-1
clone_size: .
d_call: .
cdr3_aa: CASSVRGASYEQYF
cdr3_nt: TGTGCCAGCAGTGTGCGGGGAGCCTCCTACGAGCAGTACTTC

j_call: TRBJ1-1
v_call: TRBV7-3
clone_size: .
d_call: .
cdr3_aa: CASSLTPLTLNTEAFF
cdr3_nt: TGTGCCAGCAGCTTAACCCCTCTGACATTGAACACTGAAGCTTTCTTT

j_call: TRBJ2-2
v_call: TRBV7-9
clone_size: .
d_call: TRBD2
cdr3_aa: CASWAGAAGELFF
cdr3_nt: TGTGCCAGCTGGGCGGGAGCAGCCGGGGAGCTGTTTTTT

j_call: TRBJ2-7
v_call: TRBV6-5
clone_size: .
d_call: .
cdr3_aa: CASSFTGTGEQYF
cdr3_nt: TGTGCCAGCAGTTTCACAGGGACGGGGGAGCAGTACTTC

j_call: TRBJ2-3
v_call: TRBV9
clone_size: .
d_call: .
cdr3_aa: CASSLVGGRKNTQYF
cdr3_nt: TGTGCCAGCAGCCTCGTTGGGGGGAGAAAAAATACGCAGTATTTT

j_call: TRBJ1-2
v_call: TRBV2
clone_size: .
d_call: TRBD1
cdr3_aa: CASSPRGRTGPNYGYTF
cdr3_nt: TGTGCCAGCAGTCCAAGGGGGAGGACAGGGCCCAACTATGGCTACACCTTC

j_call: TRBJ1-4
v_call: TRBV29-1
clone_size: .
d_call: .
cdr3_aa: CSVGFETTNEKLFF
cdr3_nt: TGCAGTGTTGGTTTCGAGACAACTAATGAAAAACTGTTTTTT